Each of the 10 T cell receptor beta chains below was sequenced from the same sample in a study of shared clonotypes between healthy human individuals. Using immunoSEQ multiplex PCR, the repertoire was profiled, and TCRdb retains in-frame clones only, with some absent. The sample records 1.6 million or so clones, over 95% being singletons. The material sequenced was naive CD4+ T cells sorted from blood. Subset denoted: CD45RA+ positively selected. These receptors were collected from a man aged 30-40 years in good health.

The DNA for the CDR3 is TGTGCCAGCAGCCGCGAGCCACACCACACCGGGGAGCTGTTTTTT. Its protein is CASSREPHHTGELFF. The J gene is TRBJ2-2, the V gene TRBV7-2; D gene unclear. CDR3 length: 15 amino acids. In germline, CDR1 is SGHTA, CDR2 FQGNSA. Deletions cut 5 bases from V and 3 bases from J, with 13 bases between. The full variable domain, with the rest looked up from reference TRBV7-2 and TRBJ2-2, is GAGVSQSPSNKVTEKGKDVELRCDPISGHTALYWYRQSLGQGLEFLIYFQGNSAPDKSGLPSDRFSAERTGGSVSTLTIQRTQQEDSAVYLCASSREPHHTGELFFGEGSRLTVL.

The chain carries TRBV11-2 and TRBJ2-7, with a weak D call TRBD1 (5 bases). Germline loops: CDR1 SGHAT, CDR2 FQNNGV. The V and J ends lost 5 bases and 6 bases respectively, with 17 bases between them. The CDR3 covers 14 residues. The CDR3: CASSVDRQLREQYF. The CDR3 DNA reads as TGTGCCAGCAGCGTCGACCGACAGCTTCGCGAGCAGTACTTC.

This clone appeared a single time. At the DNA level, this CDR3 is encoded by other sequences in the same sample as well. This chain joins TRBV27 and TRBJ2-5; D is unclear. Germline values: CDR1 MNHEY, CDR2 SMNVEV (reference sequence). The V end was cut by 4 bases, the J end by 2 bases, with 2 bases between. The CDR3 totals 11 residues. Here the CDR3 reads CASSYQETQYF. CDR3 coding DNA: TGTGCCAGCAGTTATCAAGAGACCCAGTACTTC.

The CDR3 DNA follows: TGTGCCAGCAAAGCCCCCACAGGGACGGCTTTCTTT. Protein: CASKAPTGTAFF. V is TRBV27 and J is TRBJ1-1; TRBD1 might be the D (6 bases). This CDR3 is built from 12 residues. Germline V gene data show CDR1 as MNHEY and CDR2 as SMNVEV (reference sequence). V lost 7 bases to trimming and J lost 11 bases, with 17 bases between them.

The chain employs TRBV6-5 and TRBJ2-7; TRBD2 might be the D (5 bases). V gave up 2 bases and J gave up 6 bases, with 14 bases separating them. Germline V lookup: CDR1 MNHEY, CDR2 SVGAGI. This CDR3 has 14 residues. CDR3 protein: CASSYRRGLGEQYF. CDR3 DNA sequence: TGTGCCAGCAGTTACCGTCGGGGTCTGGGCGAGCAGTACTTC.

For this clone: The identical CDR3 is also encoded by other nucleotide sequences in the sample. The V call is TRBV5-4, the J call TRBJ2-1, with TRBD2 identical over 7 bases. In germline, CDR1 is SGHNT, CDR2 YYREEE (reference sequence). Trimming at V came to 0 bases and at J to 4 bases, leaving 4 bases not matched to a gene. CDR3 size: 15 residues. The CDR3 protein is CASSLGLAVYNEQFF. The CDR3 bases are TGTGCCAGCAGCTTGGGGCTAGCGGTGTACAATGAGCAGTTCTTC. The complete variable domain, with remaining parts taken from reference TRBV5-4 and TRBJ2-1, reads ETGVTQSPTHLIKTRGQQVTLRCSSQSGHNTVSWYQQALGQGPQFIFQYYREEENGRGNFPPRFSGLQFPNYSSELNVNALELDDSALYLCASSLGLAVYNEQFFGPGTRLTVL.

The V gene is TRBV5-1, the J gene TRBJ2-5; 16 bases fit TRBD2. Germline values: CDR1 SGHRS, CDR2 YFSETQ. The CDR3 loop spans 17 amino acids. The ends lost 4 bases at V and 4 bases at J; junction bases unmatched: 7. As DNA, the CDR3 is TGCGCCAGCAGCCTTGGGACTAGCGGGAGGGCCATAGAGACCCAGTACTTC. This sequence encodes CASSLGTSGRAIETQYF.

The chain uses TRBV9 and TRBJ2-7; tentatively, D is TRBD1 (6 bases). The CDR3 has 14 residues. Germline V gives CDR1 SGDLS, CDR2 YYNGEE. The V gene lost 3 bases and the J gene lost 5 bases, with 15 bases spanning the gap. The CDR3 nucleotides are TGTGCCAGCAGCGCCAGCGGACAGTCTCACGAGCAGTACTTC. Translated, it gives CASSASGQSHEQYF.

This clone was seen a single time. This sample includes further DNA sequences coding for the same CDR3. The chain carries TRBV28 and TRBJ1-1; D is unresolved. Trimming removed 5 bases from V and 1 base from J, with 11 bases in between. CDR3 length equals 14 residues. Per the germline V gene, CDR1 is MDHEN and CDR2 is SYDVKM. CDR3 protein: CASSLLGRNTEAFF. In DNA, the CDR3 is TGTGCCAGCAGTCTCCTTGGGAGGAACACTGAAGCTTTCTTT.

The genes are TRBV7-2 and TRBJ1-2, with 7 bases that match TRBD1. Germline lookup yields CDR1 SGHTA and CDR2 FQGNSA. This CDR3 spans 13 amino acids. With 3 bases clipped from V and 7 bases from J, the junction kept 5 bases outside the gene matches. The chain's CDR3 is CASSFGTAIGYTF. CDR3 sequence (DNA): TGTGCCAGCAGCTTCGGGACAGCTATTGGCTACACCTTC. Full variable domain (outside the CDR3, taken from reference TRBV7-2 and TRBJ1-2): GAGVSQSPSNKVTEKGKDVELRCDPISGHTALYWYRQSLGQGLEFLIYFQGNSAPDKSGLPSDRFSAERTGGSVSTLTIQRTQQEDSAVYLCASSFGTAIGYTFGSGTRLTVV.